The present entry profiles one T cell receptor (beta chain) with its context. Antigen unknown. This specimen belongs to a study of CD8+ T cells in alopecia areata. RNA was isolated and reverse transcribed to cDNA, the sequencing template. Clones were sequenced by immunoSEQ multiplex PCR, and TCRdb holds only the in-frame ones, with some missing. This table has roughly 200,000 clones, about 60% appearing once. V dropped 2 bases and J dropped 5; count of bases not matched to a gene: 6. The CDR3 has 14 residues. Germline CDR1 and CDR2: GTSNPN and SVGIG (reference sequence). Study results and limitations: There were many expanded lesional clones persisting in scalp and blood during tofacitinib. Uncertainty about whether baseline CD8+ expansion is linked to response remains, with one nonresponder.

Noted treatment: oral pan-JAK inhibitor, 5-10 mg twice daily. V is TRBV30 and J is TRBJ2-5; 9 bases agree with TRBD1. The sequence derives from a human donor with alopecia areata. Specimen: CD8+ T cells sorted from blood, collected at week 24, from a patient treated with tofacitinib. DNA of the CDR3: TGTGCCTGGAGTTTCCCACAGGGGGCTGAGACCCAGTACTTC. It is translated as CAWSFPQGAETQYF.